Listed here are 7 T cell receptor beta chains from one sample, sequenced in a study of cytomegalovirus exposure and HLA in healthy donors. Primers for the PCR totalled 60 Vbeta and 13 Jbeta. TCRdb keeps only in-frame clones here, not all; method: immunoSEQ multiplex PCR. This sample carries 60,000 to 70,000 clones, roughly 75% of them seen once, and the ten largest clones take roughly 4.7%. Material for sequencing was PBMCs. The origin of the receptors is a woman aged 25 to 45 in good health and CMV-seronegative.

The table lists this clone with a few counts. The genes are TRBV5-1 and TRBJ2-7, with 7 positions matching TRBD2. This CDR3 has 14 amino acids. Unmatched junction bases numbered 6, after V lost 4 bases and J lost 2 bases. CDR1 and CDR2 (germline): SGHRS, YFSETQ. CDR3 amino acids: CASSPGTIPYEQYF. The CDR3 nucleotides are TGCGCCAGCAGCCCTGGGACTATCCCCTACGAGCAGTACTTC.

The chain has TRBV29-1 and TRBJ1-4, with TRBD1 matching 7 bases. The ends lost 6 bases at V and 6 bases at J; junction bases unmatched: 10. The length of the CDR3 is 14 residues. Germline V CDR1 and CDR2: SQVTM, ANQGSEA. Here the CDR3 reads CSVFTTGEDEKLFF. The DNA for the CDR3 is TGCAGCGTCTTTACCACAGGGGAGGATGAAAAACTGTTTTTT.

The V call is TRBV15, the J call TRBJ1-1; no definite D call. Germline V lookup: CDR1 LNHNV, CDR2 YYDKDF (reference sequence). With 1 base removed from V and 8 bases from J, the gap between germline ends came to 8 bases. The CDR3 spans 12 residues. CDR3 in amino acids: CATSRGLMEAFF. CDR3 bases: TGTGCCACCAGCAGAGGACTGATGGAAGCTTTCTTT. Based on the CDR3 plus reference TRBV15 and TRBJ1-1, the full variable domain is DAMVIQNPRYQVTQFGKPVTLSCSQTLNHNVMYWYQQKSSQAPKLLFHYYDKDFNNEADTPDNFQSRRPNTSFCFLDIRSPGLGDTAMYLCATSRGLMEAFFGQGTRLTVV.

The V call is TRBV11-2, the J call TRBJ1-2; a weak D match, TRBD1 (5 bases). This CDR3 region has 12 residues. The germline gives CDR1 SGHAT, CDR2 FQNNGV. V dropped 5 bases and J dropped 5 bases, with 9 bases sitting between them. As DNA, the CDR3 is TGTGCCAGCAGCCCTGACAGTTATGGCTACACCTTC. It yields the protein CASSPDSYGYTF.

The chain recombines TRBV29-1 with TRBJ2-7; 8 bases are shared with TRBD1. In germline, CDR1 is SQVTM, CDR2 ANQGSEA. The CDR3 runs 14 residues. The V gene end was trimmed by 5 bases and the J gene end by 2 bases; junction bases not matched to a gene: 8. As DNA, the CDR3 is TGCAGCGTTATCCGGACAGGGAGACCCTACGAGCAGTACTTC. This translates into CSVIRTGRPYEQYF.

This chain links TRBV30 with TRBJ1-1; D remains unclear. Germline V lookup: CDR1 GTSNPN, CDR2 SVGIG (reference sequence). The CDR3 has 15 residues. Between the trimmed V and J ends, which lost 2 bases and 3 bases, there was a span of 16 bases. In DNA, the CDR3 is TGTGCCTGGAGTCCGGGAGACATTCAGTACACTGAAGCTTTCTTT. Translating it yields CAWSPGDIQYTEAFF.

The gene calls are TRBV28 and TRBJ2-5; D uncertain. The germline gives CDR1 MDHEN, CDR2 SYDVKM. CDR3 length: 14 residues. The V and J ends lost 5 bases and 6 bases respectively, with 16 bases between them. This CDR3 is CASSPGRNWKTQYF. CDR3 bases: TGTGCCAGCAGTCCTGGGCGTAATTGGAAGACCCAGTACTTC.